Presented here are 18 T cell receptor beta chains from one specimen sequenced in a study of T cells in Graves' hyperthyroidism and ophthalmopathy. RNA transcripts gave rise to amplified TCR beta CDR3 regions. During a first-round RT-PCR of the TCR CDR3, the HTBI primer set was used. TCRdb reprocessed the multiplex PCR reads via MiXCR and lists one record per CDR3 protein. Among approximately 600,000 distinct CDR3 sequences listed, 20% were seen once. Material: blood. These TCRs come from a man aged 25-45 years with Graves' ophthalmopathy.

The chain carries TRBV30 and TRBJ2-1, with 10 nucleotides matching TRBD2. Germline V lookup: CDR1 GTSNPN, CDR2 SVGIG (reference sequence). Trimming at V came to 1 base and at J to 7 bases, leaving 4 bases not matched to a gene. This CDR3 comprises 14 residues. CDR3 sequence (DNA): TGTGCCTGGAGTGGACTAGCGGGTGCAAATGAGCAGTTCTTC. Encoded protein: CAWSGLAGANEQFF.

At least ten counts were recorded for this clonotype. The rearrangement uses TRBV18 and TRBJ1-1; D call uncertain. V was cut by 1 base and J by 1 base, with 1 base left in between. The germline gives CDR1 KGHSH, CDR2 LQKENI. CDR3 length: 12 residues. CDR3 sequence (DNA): TGTGCCAGCTCACCACAGAACACTGAAGCTTTCTTT. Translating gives CASSPQNTEAFF.

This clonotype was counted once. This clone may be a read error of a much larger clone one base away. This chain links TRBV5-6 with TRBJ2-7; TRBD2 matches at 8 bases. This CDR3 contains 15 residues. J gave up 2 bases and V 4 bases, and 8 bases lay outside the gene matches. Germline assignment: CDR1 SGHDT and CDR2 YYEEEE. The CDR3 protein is CASSPRAGLAYEQYF. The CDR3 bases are TGTGCCAGCAGCCCGAGGGCGGGACTAGCCTACGAGCAGTACTTC.

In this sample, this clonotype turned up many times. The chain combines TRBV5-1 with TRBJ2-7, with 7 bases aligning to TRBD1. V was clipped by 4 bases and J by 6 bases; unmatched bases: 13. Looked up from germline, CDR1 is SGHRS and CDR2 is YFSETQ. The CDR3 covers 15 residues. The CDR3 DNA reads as TGCGCCAGCAGCCACCCCGACAGGGCCTCGGGCGAGCAGTACTTC. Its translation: CASSHPDRASGEQYF.

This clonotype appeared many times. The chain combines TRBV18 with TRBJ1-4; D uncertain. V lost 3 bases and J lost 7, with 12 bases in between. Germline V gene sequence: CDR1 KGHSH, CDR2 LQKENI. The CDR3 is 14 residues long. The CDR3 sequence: CASSPNSLGEKLFF. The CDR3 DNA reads TGTGCCAGCTCACCTAACAGCCTGGGTGAAAAACTGTTTTTT.

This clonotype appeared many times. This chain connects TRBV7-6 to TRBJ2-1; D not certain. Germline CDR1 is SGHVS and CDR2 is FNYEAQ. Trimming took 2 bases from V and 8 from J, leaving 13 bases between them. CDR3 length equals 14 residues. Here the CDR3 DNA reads TGTGCCAGCAGCTTAAAGGCGGTTGGCGATGAGCAGTTCTTC. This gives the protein CASSLKAVGDEQFF.

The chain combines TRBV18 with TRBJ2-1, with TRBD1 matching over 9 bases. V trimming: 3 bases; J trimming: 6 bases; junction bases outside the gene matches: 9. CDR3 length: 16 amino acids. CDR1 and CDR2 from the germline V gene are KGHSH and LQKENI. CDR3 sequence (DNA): TGTGCCAGCTCACCCCGCCCGGGACAGGGACCCAATGAGCAGTTCTTC. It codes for CASSPRPGQGPNEQFF.

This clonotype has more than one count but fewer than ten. CDR3 nucleotides: TGTGCCAGCAGCTTAGGGGCCACCTCCACCATATATTTT. It encodes CASSLGATSTIYF. The chain recombines TRBV7-6 with TRBJ1-3; D is unresolved. The CDR3 contains 13 residues. Germline CDR1 SGHVS, CDR2 FNYEAQ. V was cut by 1 base and J by 9 bases, with 10 bases left in between.

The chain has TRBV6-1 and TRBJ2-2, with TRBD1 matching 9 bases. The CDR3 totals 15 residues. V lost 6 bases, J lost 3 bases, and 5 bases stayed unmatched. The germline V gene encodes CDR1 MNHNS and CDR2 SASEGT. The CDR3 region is CASSSDRGYTGELFF. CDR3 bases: TGTGCCAGCAGCTCCGACAGGGGGTACACCGGGGAGCTGTTTTTT.

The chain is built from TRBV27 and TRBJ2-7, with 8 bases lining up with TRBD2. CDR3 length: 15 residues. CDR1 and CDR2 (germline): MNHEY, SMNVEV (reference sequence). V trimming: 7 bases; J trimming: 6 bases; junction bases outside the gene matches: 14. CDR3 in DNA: TGTGCCAGCACCTTGTATCGGGAGGGCCTCGGCGAGCAGTACTTC. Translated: CASTLYREGLGEQYF.

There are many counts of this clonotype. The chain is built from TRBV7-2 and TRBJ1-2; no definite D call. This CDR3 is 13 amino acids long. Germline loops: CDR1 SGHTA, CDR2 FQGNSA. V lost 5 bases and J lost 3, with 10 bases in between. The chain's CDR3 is CASSPRRDYGYTF. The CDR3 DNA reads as TGTGCCAGCAGCCCAAGGAGGGACTATGGCTACACCTTC.

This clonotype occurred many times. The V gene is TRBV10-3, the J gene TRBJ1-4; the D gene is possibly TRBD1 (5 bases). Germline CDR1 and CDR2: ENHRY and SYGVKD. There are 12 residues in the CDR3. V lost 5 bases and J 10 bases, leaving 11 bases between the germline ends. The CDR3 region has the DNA TGTGCCATCAGTCCAAATCAGGGAAAACTGTTTTTT. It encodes CAISPNQGKLFF.

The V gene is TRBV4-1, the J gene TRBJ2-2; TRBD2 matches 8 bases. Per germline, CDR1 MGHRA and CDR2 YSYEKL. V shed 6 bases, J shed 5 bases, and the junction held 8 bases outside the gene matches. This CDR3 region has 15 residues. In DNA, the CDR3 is TGCGCCAGCAGTCGTAGCGGGGTTAATACCGGGGAGCTGTTTTTT. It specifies CASSRSGVNTGELFF.

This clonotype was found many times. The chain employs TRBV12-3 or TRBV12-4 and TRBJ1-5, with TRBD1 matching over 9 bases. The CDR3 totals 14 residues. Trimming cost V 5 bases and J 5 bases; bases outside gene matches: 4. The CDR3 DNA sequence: TGTGCCAGCAGTCCCTGGACAGGGGATCAGCCCCAGCATTTT. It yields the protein CASSPWTGDQPQHF.

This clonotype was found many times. CDR3 in DNA: TGTGCCAGCAAAGGGTTTTCGGGGGCGGAGCAGTACTTC. Translating gives CASKGFSGAEQYF. This sequence joins TRBV28 and TRBJ2-7, with D possibly called TRBD1 or TRBD2 (6 bases each). The CDR3 is 13 residues long. The germline V gene encodes CDR1 MDHEN and CDR2 SYDVKM. V lost 7 bases to trimming and J lost 7 bases, with 17 bases between them. Full variable domain (outside the CDR3, taken from reference TRBV28 and TRBJ2-7): DVKVTQSSRYLVKRTGEKVFLECVQDMDHENMFWYRQDPGLGLRLIYFSYDVKMKEKGDIPEGYSVSREKKERFSLILESASTNQTSMYLCASKGFSGAEQYFGPGTRLTVT.

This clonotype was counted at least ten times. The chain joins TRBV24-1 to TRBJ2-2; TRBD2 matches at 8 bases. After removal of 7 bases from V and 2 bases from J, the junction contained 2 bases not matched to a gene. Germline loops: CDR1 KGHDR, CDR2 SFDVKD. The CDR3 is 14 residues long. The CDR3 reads CATSRTSNTGELFF. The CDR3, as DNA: TGTGCCACCAGCAGGACTAGCAACACCGGGGAGCTGTTTTTT.

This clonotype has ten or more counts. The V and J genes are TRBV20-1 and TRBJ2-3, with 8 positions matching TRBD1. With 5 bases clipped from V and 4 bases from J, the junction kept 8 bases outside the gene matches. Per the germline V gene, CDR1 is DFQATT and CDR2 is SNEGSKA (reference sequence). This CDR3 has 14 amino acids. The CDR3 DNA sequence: TGCAGTGCTCGACCCGACAGGGGCTCAGATACGCAGTATTTT. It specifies CSARPDRGSDTQYF.

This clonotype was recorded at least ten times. DNA of the CDR3: TGCAGTGCTAGACGGGGGACAGCGAATTCACCCCTCCACTTT. Protein: CSARRGTANSPLHF. The V call is TRBV20-1, the J call TRBJ1-6; 7 bases fit TRBD1. CDR1 is DFQATT, CDR2 SNEGSKA, per germline (reference sequence). The CDR3 spans 14 residues. V gave up 2 bases and J gave up 7 bases; unmatched junction bases: 5.